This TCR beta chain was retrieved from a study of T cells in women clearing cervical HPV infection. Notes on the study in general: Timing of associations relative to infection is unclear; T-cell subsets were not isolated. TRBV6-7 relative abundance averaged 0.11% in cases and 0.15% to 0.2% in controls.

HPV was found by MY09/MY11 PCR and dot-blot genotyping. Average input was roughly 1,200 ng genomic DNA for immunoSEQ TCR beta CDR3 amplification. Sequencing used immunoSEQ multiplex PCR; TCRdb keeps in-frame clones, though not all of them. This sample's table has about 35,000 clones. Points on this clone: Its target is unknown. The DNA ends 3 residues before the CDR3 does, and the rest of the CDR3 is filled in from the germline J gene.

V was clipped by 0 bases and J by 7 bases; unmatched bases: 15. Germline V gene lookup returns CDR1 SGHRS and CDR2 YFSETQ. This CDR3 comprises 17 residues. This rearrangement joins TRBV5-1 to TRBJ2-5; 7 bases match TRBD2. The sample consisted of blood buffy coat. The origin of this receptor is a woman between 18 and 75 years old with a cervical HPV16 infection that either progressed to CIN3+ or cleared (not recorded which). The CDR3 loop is CASSLAPRSGGKGTQYF. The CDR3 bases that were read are TGCGCCAGCAGCTTGGCCCCTAGATCCGGGGGGAAAGGGACC.